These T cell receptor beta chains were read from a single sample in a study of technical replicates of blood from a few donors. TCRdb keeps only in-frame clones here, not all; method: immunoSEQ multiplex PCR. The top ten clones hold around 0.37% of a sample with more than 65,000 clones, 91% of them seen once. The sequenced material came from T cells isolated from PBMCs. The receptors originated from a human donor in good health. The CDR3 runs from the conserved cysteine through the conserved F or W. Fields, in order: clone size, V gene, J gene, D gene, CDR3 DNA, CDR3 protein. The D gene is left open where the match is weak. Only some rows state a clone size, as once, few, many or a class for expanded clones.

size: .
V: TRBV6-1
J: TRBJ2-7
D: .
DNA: TGTGCCAGCAGTGAAGATCTAACTAGCACGTACGAGCAGTACTTC
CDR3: CASSEDLTSTYEQYF

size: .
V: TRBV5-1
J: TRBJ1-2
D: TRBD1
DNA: TGCGCCAGGGGACAGGGTAGGGTGGATAACTATGGCTACACCTTC
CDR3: CARGQGRVDNYGYTF

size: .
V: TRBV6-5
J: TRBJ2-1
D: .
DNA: TGTGCCAGCAGCCCCGACGGGTATAACAATGAGCAGTTCTTC
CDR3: CASSPDGYNNEQFF

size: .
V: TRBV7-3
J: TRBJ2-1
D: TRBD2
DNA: TGTGCCAGCAGCATTCAAGCGGGAGGGCCGGGGAATGAGCAGTTCTTC
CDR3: CASSIQAGGPGNEQFF

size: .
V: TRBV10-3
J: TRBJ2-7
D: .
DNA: TGTGCCATCAGTAAAACCCTGAACGGTGACGAGCAGTACTTC
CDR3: CAISKTLNGDEQYF

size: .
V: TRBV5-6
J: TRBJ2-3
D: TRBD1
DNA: TGTGCCAGCAGCTATGTGACAGGGGGCGCAGATACGCAGTATTTT
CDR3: CASSYVTGGADTQYF

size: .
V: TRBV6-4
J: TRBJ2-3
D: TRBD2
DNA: TGTGCCAGCAGTGAGAATAGCGGGAGTGCAGATACGCAGTATTTT
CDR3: CASSENSGSADTQYF

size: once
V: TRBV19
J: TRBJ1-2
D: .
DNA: TGTGCCAGTAGTATCATCTTGGCGGACTATGGCTACACCTTC
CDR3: CASSIILADYGYTF

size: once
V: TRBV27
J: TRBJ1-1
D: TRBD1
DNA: TGTGCCAGCAGTTTACAGGGGGCTGGGAACACTGAAGCTTTCTTT
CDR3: CASSLQGAGNTEAFF

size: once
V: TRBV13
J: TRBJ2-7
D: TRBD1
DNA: TGTGCCAGCAGCATCTCCGGGACAGGGGACGAGCAGTACTTC
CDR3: CASSISGTGDEQYF

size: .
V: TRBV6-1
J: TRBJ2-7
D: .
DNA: TGTGCCAGCAGTGATAATCGGTACGAGCAGTACTTC
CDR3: CASSDNRYEQYF

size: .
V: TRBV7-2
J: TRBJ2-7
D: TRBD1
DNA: TGTGCCAGCAGCTATAACCTGGGACAGGGTCTTCCCTACGAGCAGTACTTC
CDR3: CASSYNLGQGLPYEQYF

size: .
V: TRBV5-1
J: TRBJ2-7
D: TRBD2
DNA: TGCGCCAGCAGGCGGGGGGAACCCTACGAGCAGTACTTC
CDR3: CASRRGEPYEQYF

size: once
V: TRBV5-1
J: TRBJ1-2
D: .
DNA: TGCGCCAGCAGCTTGGATCGGGGGGCCCTACGAGTCTATGGCTACACCTTC
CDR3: CASSLDRGALRVYGYTF

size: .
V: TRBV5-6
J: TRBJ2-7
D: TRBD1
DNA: TGTGCCAGCAGCTGGACAGGGTTTTACGAGCAGTACTTC
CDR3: CASSWTGFYEQYF

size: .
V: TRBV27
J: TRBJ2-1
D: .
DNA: TGTGCCAGCAGTTTAAGCCTCTACAATGAGCAGTTCTTC
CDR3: CASSLSLYNEQFF

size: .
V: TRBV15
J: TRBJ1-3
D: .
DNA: TGTGCCACCAGCTCCCGCAGGGGTAACACCATATATTTT
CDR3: CATSSRRGNTIYF

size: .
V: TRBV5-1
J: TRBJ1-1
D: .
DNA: TGCGCCAGCAGCCGGGGGGTGGACACTGAAGCTTTCTTT
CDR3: CASSRGVDTEAFF

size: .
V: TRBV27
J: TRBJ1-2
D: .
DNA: TGTGCCAGCAGTTTATCGGGGGGAGCTGGCTACACCTTC
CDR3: CASSLSGGAGYTF

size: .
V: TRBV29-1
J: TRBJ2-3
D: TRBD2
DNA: TGCAGCGTCCGACTAGCGGGAGGTAGTGGGTCTCCCACAGATACGCAGTATTTT
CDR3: CSVRLAGGSGSPTDTQYF

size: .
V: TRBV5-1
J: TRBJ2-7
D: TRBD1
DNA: TGCGCCAGCAGCCTCGAAGGGGGACAGACCTACGAGCAGTACTTC
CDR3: CASSLEGGQTYEQYF

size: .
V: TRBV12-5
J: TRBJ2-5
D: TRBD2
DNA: TGTGCTAGTGGCCTCCGGGGGGAACAGGAAGAGACCCAGTACTTC
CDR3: CASGLRGEQEETQYF

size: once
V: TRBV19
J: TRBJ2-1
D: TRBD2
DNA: TGTGCCAGTATGGAGGCGGGAGGGCACAATGAGCAGTTCTTC
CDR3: CASMEAGGHNEQFF

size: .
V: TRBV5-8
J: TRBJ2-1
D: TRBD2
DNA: TGTGCCAGCGGGACTAGCAGCCTCTTC
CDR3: CASGTSSLF

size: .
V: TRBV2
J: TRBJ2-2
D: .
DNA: TGTGCCAGCAGTGAGGATTTAGCGAAAAGTGGTACCGGGGAGCTGTTTTTT
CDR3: CASSEDLAKSGTGELFF

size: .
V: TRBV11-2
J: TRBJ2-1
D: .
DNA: TGTGCCAGCAGCCTGAGGGTCGGGAGTTCTTACGTTTACAATGAGCAGTTCTTC
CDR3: CASSLRVGSSYVYNEQFF

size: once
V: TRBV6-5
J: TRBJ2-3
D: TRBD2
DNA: TGTGCCAGCAGTTACTTAGCGGGAGGACCCACAGATACGCAGTATTTT
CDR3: CASSYLAGGPTDTQYF

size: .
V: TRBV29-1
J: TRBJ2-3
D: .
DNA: TGCAGCGGCTCCCGGACTAGCACAGATACGCAGTATTTT
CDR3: CSGSRTSTDTQYF

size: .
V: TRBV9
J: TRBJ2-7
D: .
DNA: TGTGCCAGCAGCGTAGTGGGGGCCCCCGACTACGAGCAGTACTTC
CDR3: CASSVVGAPDYEQYF

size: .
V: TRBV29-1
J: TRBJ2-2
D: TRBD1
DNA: TGCAGCGTAAAGACAGGGGGTAGGGGGAAGCTGTTTTTT
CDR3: CSVKTGGRGKLFF

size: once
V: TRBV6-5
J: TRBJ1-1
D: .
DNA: TGTGCCAGCAGTTCCGACAGAATGAACACTGAAGCTTTCTTT
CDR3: CASSSDRMNTEAFF

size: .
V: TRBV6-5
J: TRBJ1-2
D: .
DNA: TGTGCCAGCAGGGACCCCCGGTCGGGGGGCTACACCTTC
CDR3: CASRDPRSGGYTF

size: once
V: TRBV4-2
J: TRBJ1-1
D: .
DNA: TGTGCCAGCAGCCAAGAAGAGATACTGACAGGGAACACTGAAGCTTTCTTT
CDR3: CASSQEEILTGNTEAFF

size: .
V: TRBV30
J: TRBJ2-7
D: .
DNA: TGTGCCTGGAGTGTGCAGGGTCGCTACGAGCAGTACTTC
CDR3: CAWSVQGRYEQYF

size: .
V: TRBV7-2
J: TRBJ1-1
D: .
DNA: TGTGCCAGCAGCTTAGTCTTGCCAGCCACAGATGAAGCTTTCTTT
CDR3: CASSLVLPATDEAFF

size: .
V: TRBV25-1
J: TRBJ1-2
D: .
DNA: TGTGCCAGCAGTGAATACCCCCCAGACAGAGGCTACACCTTC
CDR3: CASSEYPPDRGYTF

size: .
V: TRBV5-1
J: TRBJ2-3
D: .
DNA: TGCGCCAGCAGCTTGGTAACAGATACGCAGTATTTT
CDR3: CASSLVTDTQYF

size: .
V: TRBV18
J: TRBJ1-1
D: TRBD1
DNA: TGTGCCAGCTCCCGAGGACAGGGAGGAATGACGAACACTGAAGCTTTCTTT
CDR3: CASSRGQGGMTNTEAFF

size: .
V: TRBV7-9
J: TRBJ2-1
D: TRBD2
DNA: TGTGCCAGCAGCCAGACTAGCGGGTACCACTCCTACAATGAGCAGTTCTTC
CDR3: CASSQTSGYHSYNEQFF

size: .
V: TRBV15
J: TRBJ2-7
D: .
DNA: TGTGCCACCAGCAGATCGGGACTCTCCTACGAGCAGTACTTC
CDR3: CATSRSGLSYEQYF

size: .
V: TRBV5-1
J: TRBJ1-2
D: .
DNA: TGCGCCAGCAGCTTGGCAGGGAACTATGGCTACACCTTC
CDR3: CASSLAGNYGYTF

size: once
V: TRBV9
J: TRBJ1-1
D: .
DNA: TGTGCCAGCAGCGTAGGGCACCTGAACACTGAAGCTTTCTTT
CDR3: CASSVGHLNTEAFF

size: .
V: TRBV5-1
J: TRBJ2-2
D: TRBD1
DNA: TGCGCCAGCAGCGTGACAGGGGACACCGGGGAGCTGTTTTTT
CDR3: CASSVTGDTGELFF

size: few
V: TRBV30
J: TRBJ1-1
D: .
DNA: TGTGCCTGGAGGTCCGGGGACAACCTGAACACTGAAGCTTTCTTT
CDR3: CAWRSGDNLNTEAFF

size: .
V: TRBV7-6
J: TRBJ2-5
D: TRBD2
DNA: TGTGCCAGCAGCTTAGCTTTAGCGGGAGAGATCGGGAAGACCCAGTACTTC
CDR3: CASSLALAGEIGKTQYF

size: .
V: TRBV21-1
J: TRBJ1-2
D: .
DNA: TGTGCCAGCAGCCCCGGGGACACCAACTATGGCTACACCTTC
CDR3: CASSPGDTNYGYTF

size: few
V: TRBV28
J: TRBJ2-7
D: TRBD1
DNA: TGTGCCAGCAGCCCGACAGGGGGCTTCTACGAGCAGTACTTC
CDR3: CASSPTGGFYEQYF

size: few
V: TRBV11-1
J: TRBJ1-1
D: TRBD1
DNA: TGTGCCAGCAGCTCCCCTGACAGGGGGAACACTGAAGCTTTCTTT
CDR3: CASSSPDRGNTEAFF

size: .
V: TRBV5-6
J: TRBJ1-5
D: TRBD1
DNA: TGTGCCAGCAGCCGGGGGACAGGGGATAATCAGCCCCAGCATTTT
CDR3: CASSRGTGDNQPQHF

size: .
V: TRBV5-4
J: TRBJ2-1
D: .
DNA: TGTGCCAGCAGCTTTGAAGGGGGCTCCTACAATGAGCAGTTCTTC
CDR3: CASSFEGGSYNEQFF

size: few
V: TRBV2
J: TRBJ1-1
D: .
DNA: TGTGCCAGCAGTGGGGCCCTTGGAGCTTTCTTT
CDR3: CASSGALGAFF

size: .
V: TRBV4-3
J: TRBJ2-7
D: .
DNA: TGCGCCAGCAGCCAAGATAGAGCGGGTTTCAGGCAGTACTTC
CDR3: CASSQDRAGFRQYF

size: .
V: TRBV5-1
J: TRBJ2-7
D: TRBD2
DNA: TGCGCCAGCAGCCCGGGACTAGCGGGAGGGTACGAGCAGTACTTC
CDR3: CASSPGLAGGYEQYF

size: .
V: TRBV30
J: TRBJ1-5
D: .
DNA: TGTGCCTGGAGGGATTCAGGAAATCAGCCCCAGCATTTT
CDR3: CAWRDSGNQPQHF

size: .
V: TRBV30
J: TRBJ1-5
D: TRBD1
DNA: TGTGCCTGGAGTAGGGGGGACAGAGACAATCAGCCCCAGCATTTT
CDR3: CAWSRGDRDNQPQHF

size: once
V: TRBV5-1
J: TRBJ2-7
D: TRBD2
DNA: TGCGCCAGCAGCTTGGTCGCGGGAGGAGAGCAGTACTTC
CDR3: CASSLVAGGEQYF

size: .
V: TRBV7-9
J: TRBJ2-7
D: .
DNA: TGTGCCAGCAGCCCCCCAACAGGCCTCTACGAGCAGTACTTC
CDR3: CASSPPTGLYEQYF

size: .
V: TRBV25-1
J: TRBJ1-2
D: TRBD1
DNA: TGTGCCAGCAGTGAAAGGGACAGTCCTCGCTACACCTTC
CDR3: CASSERDSPRYTF

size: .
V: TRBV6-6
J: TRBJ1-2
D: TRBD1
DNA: TGTGCCAGCAGTTTAGAAGGACAGGGCTATGGCTACACCTTC
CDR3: CASSLEGQGYGYTF

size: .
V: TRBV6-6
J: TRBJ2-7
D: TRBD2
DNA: TGTGCCAGCAGTTTAGCGGGAGGGTCCTACGAGCAGTACTTC
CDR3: CASSLAGGSYEQYF